This T cell receptor beta chain was sequenced in a study of CD8+ T cells in alopecia areata. Across the whole study: Tofacitinib administration persisted for 6 to 18 months, succeeded by 6 months off drug.

Study-level findings and limits: Alopecia totalis/universalis scalp especially showed more expanded CD8+ clones than normal scalp.

It was from alopecia areata patients that lesional scalp punch biopsies and peripheral blood were collected. RNA was isolated and reverse transcribed to cDNA, the sequencing template. This table comes from immunoSEQ multiplex PCR, and its TCRdb copy is limited to in-frame clones, with some not included. The sample consists of roughly 120,000 clones, approximately 38% of them appearing once. Notes on this clone: What it binds is unknown.

The V end was cut by 6 bases, the J end by 4 bases, with 11 bases between. Germline V gene lookup returns CDR1 SGHRS and CDR2 YFSETQ. The CDR3 spans 12 residues. The genes are TRBV5-1 and TRBJ2-7, with a weak D call TRBD1 (5 bases). Sample: CD4+ T cells sorted from blood. This receptor was taken from a human donor with alopecia areata. CDR3 sequence: CASTQDTYEQYF. In nucleotides, the CDR3 is TGCGCCAGCACCCAGGACACGTACGAGCAGTACTTC.